This is a list of T cell receptor beta chains from one sample in a study of human T cells and chemical hapten exposure. MiXCR, applied by TCRdb to the RACE reads, yields one record per CDR3 protein. The sample lists about 120,000 distinct CDR3 sequences; roughly 13% were seen once. The material sequenced was whole blood, taken in connection with sensitization to the hapten diphenylcyclopropenone (DPC). The receptors stem from a woman aged 18-35 years with alopecia areata. Some clones in this sample may be carry-over from other donors' samples. CDR3s include the opening cysteine and the closing phenylalanine or tryptophan. A D gene is named only where the DNA matches it firmly. Rows give clone size only sometimes, using once, few, many, or a class for an expanded clone.

CDR3 DNA: TGTGCCAGCAGTTTTATTCATCAGGGCGCCTATGGCTACACCTTC; CDR3 protein: CASSFIHQGAYGYTF; clone size: many; D gene: NA; V gene: TRBV28; J gene: TRBJ1-2
CDR3 DNA: TGTGCCAGCTCACCCAACACAGGGGGCTCTGGGGCCAACGTCCTGACTTTC; CDR3 protein: CASSPNTGGSGANVLTF; clone size: few; D gene: TRBD1; V gene: TRBV18; J gene: TRBJ2-6
CDR3 DNA: TGTGCCAGCAGTTACGGGGATAGCGGGGGGGCCTACAATGAGCAGTTCTTC; CDR3 protein: CASSYGDSGGAYNEQFF; clone size: many; D gene: TRBD2; V gene: TRBV6-6; J gene: TRBJ2-1
CDR3 DNA: TGTGCCAGCAGCTTAGCGGGGGCGAGGTACAATGAGCAGTTCTTC; CDR3 protein: CASSLAGARYNEQFF; clone size: few; D gene: NA; V gene: TRBV11-3; J gene: TRBJ2-1
CDR3 DNA: TGTGCCACTGCCTTTGGGGCAGATACGCAGTATTTT; CDR3 protein: CATAFGADTQYF; clone size: few; D gene: NA; V gene: TRBV24-1; J gene: TRBJ2-3
CDR3 DNA: TGTGCCAGCTCACCCATGACAGGAGGCCAGCCCCAGCATTTT; CDR3 protein: CASSPMTGGQPQHF; clone size: many; D gene: NA; V gene: TRBV18; J gene: TRBJ1-5
CDR3 DNA: TGTGCCAGCAGCCTATTACCCCGGGGGATAAAGGCCGGGGAGCTGTTTTTT; CDR3 protein: CASSLLPRGIKAGELFF; clone size: NA; D gene: NA; V gene: TRBV12-3/TRBV12-4; J gene: TRBJ2-2
CDR3 DNA: TGTGCCAGCAGGCCCGGGGGGGCTTATAATTCACCCCTCCACTTT; CDR3 protein: CASRPGGAYNSPLHF; clone size: few; D gene: NA; V gene: TRBV28; J gene: TRBJ1-6
CDR3 DNA: TGCGCCAGCAGCTGGACCGGGACTTCCTATGGCTACACCTTC; CDR3 protein: CASSWTGTSYGYTF; clone size: NA; D gene: NA; V gene: TRBV5-1; J gene: TRBJ1-2
CDR3 DNA: TGTGCCAGCAGTCGGGCGGACACTGAAGCTTTCTTT; CDR3 protein: CASSRADTEAFF; clone size: many; D gene: NA; V gene: TRBV11-1; J gene: TRBJ1-1
CDR3 DNA: TGTGCCAGCAGCTCCCGATCGGGACTAGCGGGGGGGAAGACCTACGAGCAGTACTTC; CDR3 protein: CASSSRSGLAGGKTYEQYF; clone size: many; D gene: TRBD2; V gene: TRBV11-2; J gene: TRBJ2-7
CDR3 DNA: TGTGCCAGCAGCGGGCTAATGGCAGGGCCTGAAGCTTTCTTT; CDR3 protein: CASSGLMAGPEAFF; clone size: NA; D gene: NA; V gene: TRBV11-2; J gene: TRBJ1-1
CDR3 DNA: TGTGCCAGCACCGAAAATAATTCACCCCTCCACTTT; CDR3 protein: CASTENNSPLHF; clone size: NA; D gene: NA; V gene: TRBV6-6; J gene: TRBJ1-6
CDR3 DNA: TGTGCCAGCAGCGAAACTAGCGGGGGAACTTACAATGAGCAGTTCTTC; CDR3 protein: CASSETSGGTYNEQFF; clone size: many; D gene: TRBD2; V gene: TRBV9; J gene: TRBJ2-1
CDR3 DNA: TGTGCCAGCAGCTTACCAAGGACAGCCCCGGCCTTC; CDR3 protein: CASSLPRTAPAF; clone size: many; D gene: NA; V gene: TRBV7-9; J gene: TRBJ1-2
CDR3 DNA: TGTGCCAGCAGCCCTGAGTCCACCAGAGCTGGAAACACCATATATTTT; CDR3 protein: CASSPESTRAGNTIYF; clone size: few; D gene: NA; V gene: TRBV12-3/TRBV12-4; J gene: TRBJ1-3
CDR3 DNA: TGTGCCAGCACCCCGGGGGGCATCTACAATGAGCAGTTCTTC; CDR3 protein: CASTPGGIYNEQFF; clone size: few; D gene: NA; V gene: TRBV6-2/TRBV6-3; J gene: TRBJ2-1
CDR3 DNA: TGTGCCAGTAGTATAGGTAACGGGGCCAGCTACAATGAGCAGTTCTTC; CDR3 protein: CASSIGNGASYNEQFF; clone size: few; D gene: NA; V gene: TRBV19; J gene: TRBJ2-1
CDR3 DNA: TGTGCCAGCAGTTACGGGGGCAGGGACGAGCAGTACTTC; CDR3 protein: CASSYGGRDEQYF; clone size: NA; D gene: NA; V gene: TRBV6-5; J gene: TRBJ2-7
CDR3 DNA: TGTGCCAGCAGCCATCCGTTACGGCAGGGCGGAGGCTACACCTTC; CDR3 protein: CASSHPLRQGGGYTF; clone size: many; D gene: NA; V gene: TRBV11-2; J gene: TRBJ1-2
CDR3 DNA: TGCAGCACCCGGGACAGCCAAAAAGAGACCCAGTACTTC; CDR3 protein: CSTRDSQKETQYF; clone size: NA; D gene: TRBD1; V gene: TRBV29-1; J gene: TRBJ2-5
CDR3 DNA: TGCGCCAGCAGCCCACAACTACAGGGGGCGCTGAATAATTCACCCCTCCACTTT; CDR3 protein: CASSPQLQGALNNSPLHF; clone size: NA; D gene: TRBD1; V gene: TRBV4-3; J gene: TRBJ1-6
CDR3 DNA: TGTGCCAGCAGCCACGTAGGGGGACTCTCCACAGATACGCAGTATTTT; CDR3 protein: CASSHVGGLSTDTQYF; clone size: NA; D gene: NA; V gene: TRBV4-2; J gene: TRBJ2-3
CDR3 DNA: TGTGCCAGCAGCCCAACAGGGAAAGGGGCCAACGTCCTGACTTTC; CDR3 protein: CASSPTGKGANVLTF; clone size: many; D gene: NA; V gene: TRBV7-9; J gene: TRBJ2-6
CDR3 DNA: TGTGCCAGCAGAAACCGCGGGGGGGCCATTTATGAGCAGTTCTTC; CDR3 protein: CASRNRGGAIYEQFF; clone size: many; D gene: TRBD2; V gene: TRBV6-2/TRBV6-3; J gene: TRBJ2-1
CDR3 DNA: TGCGCCAGCAGCCAAGCAATCCCCATTTCCCGGGGGACAGATACGCAGTATTTT; CDR3 protein: CASSQAIPISRGTDTQYF; clone size: few; D gene: NA; V gene: TRBV4-3; J gene: TRBJ2-3
CDR3 DNA: TGCAGCGTTGTAAAAGCTACAGATACGCAGTATTTT; CDR3 protein: CSVVKATDTQYF; clone size: many; D gene: NA; V gene: TRBV29-1; J gene: TRBJ2-3
CDR3 DNA: TGCAGTGCTAGAGATCCCCGGGTCTCGGGGGAAAAACTGTTTTTT; CDR3 protein: CSARDPRVSGEKLFF; clone size: many; D gene: NA; V gene: TRBV20-1; J gene: TRBJ1-4
CDR3 DNA: TGTGCCAGCAGCCCCTCTTTTAGGGCCTACGAGCAGTACTTC; CDR3 protein: CASSPSFRAYEQYF; clone size: NA; D gene: NA; V gene: TRBV7-6; J gene: TRBJ2-7
CDR3 DNA: TGTGCAAGTCGCTCCCCCCGGGCGGATAGCAATCAGCCCCAGCATTTT; CDR3 protein: CASRSPRADSNQPQHF; clone size: NA; D gene: NA; V gene: TRBV12-2; J gene: TRBJ1-5
CDR3 DNA: TGTGCCAGCAGTCGGATTCACAGGGGAGAGGGGGACACTGAAGCTTTCTTT; CDR3 protein: CASSRIHRGEGDTEAFF; clone size: NA; D gene: TRBD1; V gene: TRBV3-1; J gene: TRBJ1-1
CDR3 DNA: TGCGCCAGCAGCCAACCTAGGACTAGCGGATCAAGCTTGGTGAGCACAGATACGCAGTATTTT; CDR3 protein: CASSQPRTSGSSLVSTDTQYF; clone size: NA; D gene: TRBD2; V gene: TRBV4-3; J gene: TRBJ2-3
CDR3 DNA: TGTGCCAGCAGCCCGCCTCCAAGCCATGGCTACACCTTC; CDR3 protein: CASSPPPSHGYTF; clone size: NA; D gene: NA; V gene: TRBV7-2; J gene: TRBJ1-2
CDR3 DNA: TGTGCCAGCAGTCCCGGACAGGGGCCCATTAATGAAAAACTGTTTTTT; CDR3 protein: CASSPGQGPINEKLFF; clone size: NA; D gene: TRBD1; V gene: TRBV12-3/TRBV12-4; J gene: TRBJ1-4
CDR3 DNA: TGTGCCAGCAGCTTAGGGGCTAGCGGGTCCTACGAGCAGTACTTC; CDR3 protein: CASSLGASGSYEQYF; clone size: NA; D gene: TRBD2; V gene: TRBV7-2; J gene: TRBJ2-7
CDR3 DNA: TGTGCCAGCAGCTTAACCGATAGCCCCCGAAATGAGCAGTTCTTC; CDR3 protein: CASSLTDSPRNEQFF; clone size: NA; D gene: NA; V gene: TRBV7-8; J gene: TRBJ2-1
CDR3 DNA: TGTGCCAGTAGTACGGCTAGCAATCAGCCCCAGCATTTT; CDR3 protein: CASSTASNQPQHF; clone size: few; D gene: NA; V gene: TRBV19; J gene: TRBJ1-5
CDR3 DNA: TGTGCCAGCAGGGAAAGGGCAGGCGGGTCCTACGAGCAGTACTTC; CDR3 protein: CASRERAGGSYEQYF; clone size: NA; D gene: NA; V gene: TRBV2; J gene: TRBJ2-7
CDR3 DNA: TGTGCCAGCAGCGTACTGGGACAACCGAACACTGAAGCTTTCTTT; CDR3 protein: CASSVLGQPNTEAFF; clone size: NA; D gene: NA; V gene: TRBV9; J gene: TRBJ1-1
CDR3 DNA: TGCGCCAGCAGCCAAGAGGACAGATACACTGAAGCTTTCTTT; CDR3 protein: CASSQEDRYTEAFF; clone size: few; D gene: NA; V gene: TRBV4-1; J gene: TRBJ1-1
CDR3 DNA: TGTGCCAGCAGCTTCGCGGGCGGAAGGACAACCCATTCACCCCTCCACTTT; CDR3 protein: CASSFAGGRTTHSPLHF; clone size: NA; D gene: NA; V gene: TRBV7-9; J gene: TRBJ1-6
CDR3 DNA: TGTGCCAGCAGTCCCGTACTAGGCGGGGGGGCTTTCTTT; CDR3 protein: CASSPVLGGGAFF; clone size: once; D gene: NA; V gene: TRBV27; J gene: TRBJ1-1
CDR3 DNA: TGTGCCAGCAGTTCTTATAACGAGCAGTACTTC; CDR3 protein: CASSSYNEQYF; clone size: few; D gene: NA; V gene: TRBV2; J gene: TRBJ2-7
CDR3 DNA: TGTGCCAGCCAAGGGGGGGGCAATGAGCAGTTCTTC; CDR3 protein: CASQGGGNEQFF; clone size: NA; D gene: NA; V gene: TRBV27; J gene: TRBJ2-1
CDR3 DNA: TGTGCCAGCAGCGGGACAGGTAGCAATCAGCCCCAGCATTTT; CDR3 protein: CASSGTGSNQPQHF; clone size: many; D gene: TRBD1; V gene: TRBV7-9; J gene: TRBJ1-5
CDR3 DNA: TGCAGTGCTCGTAAAGACTACGAGCAGTACTTC; CDR3 protein: CSARKDYEQYF; clone size: few; D gene: NA; V gene: TRBV20-1; J gene: TRBJ2-7
CDR3 DNA: TGTGCCAGCAGACCCACTTCTCGGGACGAGCAGTACTTC; CDR3 protein: CASRPTSRDEQYF; clone size: NA; D gene: NA; V gene: TRBV7-6; J gene: TRBJ2-7
CDR3 DNA: TGTGCCATCAGTACGACAGGGAAGACTCAGCCCCAGCATTTT; CDR3 protein: CAISTTGKTQPQHF; clone size: few; D gene: TRBD1; V gene: TRBV10-3; J gene: TRBJ1-5
CDR3 DNA: TGTGCCAGCAGCCGACGGGGACTAGCGGGGGTCACCGGGGAGCTGTTTTTT; CDR3 protein: CASSRRGLAGVTGELFF; clone size: many; D gene: TRBD2; V gene: TRBV7-3; J gene: TRBJ2-2
CDR3 DNA: TGTGCCAGCAGCCAAGAGCGAAAGCAGCCCCAGCATTTT; CDR3 protein: CASSQERKQPQHF; clone size: few; D gene: NA; V gene: TRBV3-1; J gene: TRBJ1-5
CDR3 DNA: TGTGCCAGCGGGACAGGGTTTCGCAATCAGCCCCAGCATTTT; CDR3 protein: CASGTGFRNQPQHF; clone size: few; D gene: TRBD1; V gene: TRBV6-2/TRBV6-3; J gene: TRBJ1-5
CDR3 DNA: TGCAGTGCTGTTTCCTCAGGAATCTACGAGCAGTACTTC; CDR3 protein: CSAVSSGIYEQYF; clone size: few; D gene: NA; V gene: TRBV20-1; J gene: TRBJ2-7
CDR3 DNA: TGCAGCGTTAGAAGGCTAGCGAACCCGAGCTCCTACAATGAGCAGTTCTTC; CDR3 protein: CSVRRLANPSSYNEQFF; clone size: NA; D gene: NA; V gene: TRBV29-1; J gene: TRBJ2-1